The clone carrying this T cell receptor beta chain has ten or more counts. Its cognate antigen is unknown. It was with a sample-barcoded 5' primer and a J-beta primer mix that a second PCR of about 6 to 12 cycles was run. Every individual sample yielded 2.5 million or more paired-end reads (each containing CDR3). TCRdb fed the 5' RACE reads into MiXCR, producing one record per CDR3 protein. The sample lists some 890,000 distinct CDR3 sequences, roughly 29% occurring once. V was pared by 1 base and J by 6 bases, with 10 bases between. The CDR3 length is 14 residues. The germline V gene has CDR1 LGHDT and CDR2 YNNKEL (reference sequence). The record originates from a study of blood T cells in healthy people across ages. General study points: Unsorted PBMCs prevented conclusive naive versus antigen-experienced comparison.

These data were also reused for a study on T cells of mothers and their children.

This receptor was taken from a woman between 40 and 55 years old in good health. The chain links TRBV3-1 to TRBJ2-1; D uncertain. Sample: blood. CDR3 bases: TGTGCCAGCAGCCAAGCCGGGCACGTCAATGAGCAGTTCTTC. Protein sequence: CASSQAGHVNEQFF.